The clone carrying this T cell receptor (beta chain) was found many times. CDR1 is MNHEY and CDR2 is SMNVEV in the germline V gene (reference sequence). CDR3 length: 15 residues. Each CDR3 protein gets one entry after TCRdb re-called the RT-PCR reads with MiXCR. The sample contains about 680,000 distinct CDR3 sequences, 11% to 15% of which appear only once. V usage is TRBV27 and J usage is TRBJ2-1; possibly TRBD2 for D (6 bases). The sequenced material came from memory CD4+ T cells from blood. The TCR was taken from a female donor in good health, serving as a healthy control. CDR3 residues: CGETGVSVGYNEQFF. CDR3 nucleotide sequence: TGTGGGGAAACGGGGGTCTCTGTAGGGTACAATGAGCAGTTCTTC.